This T cell receptor (beta chain) was identified in a study of shared clonotypes between healthy human individuals. Naive CD8 populations comprised CD45RO-negative cells positively selected for CCR7, excluding terminally differentiated effector memory CD45RA+ cells. Turning to this clone: This sample includes further DNA sequences coding for the same CDR3.

Sequencing was performed with immunoSEQ multiplex PCR; in TCRdb, only in-frame clones are kept and a portion is missing. The table lists about 2.2 million clones, about 92% of them singletons, with under 2% in the top ten. Material for sequencing was naive CD8+ T cells from PBMCs. The receptor was isolated from a man aged 18 to 30 in good health. Some clones in this sample may be carry-over from other donors' samples.

This CDR3 is CASSVATTDTQYF. For the CDR3, the DNA is TGTGCCAGCAGCGTAGCTACGACAGATACGCAGTATTTT. V usage is TRBV9 and J usage is TRBJ2-3; D is uncertain. Trimming stripped 0 bases from V and 3 bases from J, with 5 bases between. CDR1 is SGDLS, CDR2 YYNGEE, per germline. This CDR3 contains 13 residues.